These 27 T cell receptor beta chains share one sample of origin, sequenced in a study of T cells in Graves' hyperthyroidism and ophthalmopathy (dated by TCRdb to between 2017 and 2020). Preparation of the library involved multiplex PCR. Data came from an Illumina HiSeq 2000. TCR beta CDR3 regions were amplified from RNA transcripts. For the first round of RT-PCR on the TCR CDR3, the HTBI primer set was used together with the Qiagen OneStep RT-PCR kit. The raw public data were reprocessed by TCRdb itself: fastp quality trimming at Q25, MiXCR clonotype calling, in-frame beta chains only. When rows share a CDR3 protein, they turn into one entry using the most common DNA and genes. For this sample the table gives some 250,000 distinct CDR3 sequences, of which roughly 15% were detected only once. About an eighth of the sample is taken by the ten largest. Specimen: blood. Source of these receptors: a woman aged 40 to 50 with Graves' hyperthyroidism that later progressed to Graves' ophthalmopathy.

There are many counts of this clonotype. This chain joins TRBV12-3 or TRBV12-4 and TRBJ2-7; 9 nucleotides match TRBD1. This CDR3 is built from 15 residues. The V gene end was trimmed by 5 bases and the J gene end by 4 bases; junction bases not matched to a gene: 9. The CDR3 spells CASSLGQGRIYEQYF. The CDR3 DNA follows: TGTGCCAGCAGTCTCGGACAGGGGCGCATATACGAGCAGTACTTC.

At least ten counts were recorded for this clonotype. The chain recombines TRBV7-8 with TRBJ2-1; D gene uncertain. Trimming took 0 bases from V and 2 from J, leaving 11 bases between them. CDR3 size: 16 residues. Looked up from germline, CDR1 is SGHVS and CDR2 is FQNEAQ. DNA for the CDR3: TGTGCCAGCAGCTTAGCGCGAGGTCTCCCCTACAATGAGCAGTTCTTC. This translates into CASSLARGLPYNEQFF.

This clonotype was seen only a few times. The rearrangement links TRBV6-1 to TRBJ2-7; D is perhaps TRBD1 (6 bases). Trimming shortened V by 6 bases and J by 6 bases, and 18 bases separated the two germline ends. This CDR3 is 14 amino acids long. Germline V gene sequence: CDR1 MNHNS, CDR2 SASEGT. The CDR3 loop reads CASRLGQWVGEQYF. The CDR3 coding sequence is TGTGCCAGCAGACTCGGACAGTGGGTTGGCGAGCAGTACTTC.

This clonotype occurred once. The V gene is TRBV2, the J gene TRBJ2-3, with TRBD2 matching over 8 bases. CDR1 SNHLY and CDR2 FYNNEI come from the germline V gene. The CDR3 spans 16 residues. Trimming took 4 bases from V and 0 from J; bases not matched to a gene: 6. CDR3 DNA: TGTGCCAGCAGTGGCCCACTAGCGGACAGCACAGATACGCAGTATTTT. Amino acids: CASSGPLADSTDTQYF. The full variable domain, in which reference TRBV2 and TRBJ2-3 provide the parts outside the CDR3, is EPEVTQTPSHQVTQMGQEVILRCVPISNHLYFYWYRQILGQKVEFLVSFYNNEISEKSEIFDDQFSVERPDGSNFTLKIRSTKLEDSAMYFCASSGPLADSTDTQYFGPGTRLTVL.

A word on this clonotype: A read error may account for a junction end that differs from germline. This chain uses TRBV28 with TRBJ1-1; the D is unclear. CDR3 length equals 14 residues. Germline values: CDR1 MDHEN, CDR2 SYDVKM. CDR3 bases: TGTGCCGGCAGTCGTCAGCCCACTAACACTGAAGCTTCCTTT. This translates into CAGSRQPTNTEASF.

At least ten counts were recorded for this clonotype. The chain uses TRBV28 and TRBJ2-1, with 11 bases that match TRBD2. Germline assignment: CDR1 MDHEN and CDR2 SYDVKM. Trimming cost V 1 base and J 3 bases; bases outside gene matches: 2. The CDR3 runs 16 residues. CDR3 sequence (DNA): TGTGCCAGCAGTTTATCACTAGCGGGAGTCTACAATGAGCAGTTCTTC. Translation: CASSLSLAGVYNEQFF.

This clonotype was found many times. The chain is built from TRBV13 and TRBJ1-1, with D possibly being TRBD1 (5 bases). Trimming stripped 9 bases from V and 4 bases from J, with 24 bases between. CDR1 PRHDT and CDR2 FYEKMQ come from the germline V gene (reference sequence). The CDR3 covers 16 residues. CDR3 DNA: TGTGCCAGTAAACACCGGGACCTCGTACGAGGCACTGAAGCTTTCTTT. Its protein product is CASKHRDLVRGTEAFF.

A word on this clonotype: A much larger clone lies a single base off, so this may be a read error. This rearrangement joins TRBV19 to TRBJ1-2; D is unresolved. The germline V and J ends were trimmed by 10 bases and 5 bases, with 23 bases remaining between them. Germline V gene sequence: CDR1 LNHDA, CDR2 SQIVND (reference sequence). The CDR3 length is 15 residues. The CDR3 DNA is TGTGCCACCGCGACTTTCCTGGGCTCACCTTATGGCTACACCTTC. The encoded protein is CATATFLGSPYGYTF. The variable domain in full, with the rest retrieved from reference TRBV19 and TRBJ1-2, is DGGITQSPKYLFRKEGQNVTLSCEQNLNHDAMYWYRQDPGQGLRLIYYSQIVNDFQKGDIAEGYSVSREKKESFPLTVTSAQKNPTAFYLCATATFLGSPYGYTFGSGTRLTVV.

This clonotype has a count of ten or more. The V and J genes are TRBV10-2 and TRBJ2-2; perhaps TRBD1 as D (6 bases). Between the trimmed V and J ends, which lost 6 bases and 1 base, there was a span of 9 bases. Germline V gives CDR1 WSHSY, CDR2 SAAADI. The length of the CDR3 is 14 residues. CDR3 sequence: CASSPGQNTGELFF. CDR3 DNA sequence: TGCGCCAGCAGCCCGGGACAGAACACCGGGGAGCTGTTTTTT.

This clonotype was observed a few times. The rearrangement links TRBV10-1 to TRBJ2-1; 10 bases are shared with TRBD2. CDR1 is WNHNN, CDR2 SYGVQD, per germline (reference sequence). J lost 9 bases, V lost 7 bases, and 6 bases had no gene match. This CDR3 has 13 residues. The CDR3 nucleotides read TGCGCCAGCAATGTAGCGGGAGGCGGTGAGCAGTTCTTC. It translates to CASNVAGGGEQFF.

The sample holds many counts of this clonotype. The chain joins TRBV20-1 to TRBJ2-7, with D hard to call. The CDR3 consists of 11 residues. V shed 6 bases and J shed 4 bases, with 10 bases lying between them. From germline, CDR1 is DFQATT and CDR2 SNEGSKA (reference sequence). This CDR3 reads CSAALRYEQYF. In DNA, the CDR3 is TGCAGTGCCGCCTTGCGTTACGAGCAGTACTTC.

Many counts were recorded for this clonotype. CDR3 loop: CASSLMRGRGYNEQFF. Written as DNA, the CDR3 is TGTGCCAGCAGCCTCATGCGAGGGAGGGGATACAATGAGCAGTTCTTC. The chain links TRBV28 to TRBJ2-1, with 7 bases matching TRBD2. The CDR3 length is 16 residues. CDR1 is MDHEN and CDR2 is SYDVKM in the germline V gene. V gave up 6 bases and J gave up 4 bases; unmatched junction bases: 12.

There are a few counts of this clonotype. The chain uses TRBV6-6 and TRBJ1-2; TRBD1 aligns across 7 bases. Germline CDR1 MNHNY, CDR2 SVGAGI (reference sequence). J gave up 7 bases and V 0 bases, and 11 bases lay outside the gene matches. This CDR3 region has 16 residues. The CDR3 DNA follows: TGTGCCAGCAGTTACTCGAGGGACAGACTCGGGAGTGGCTACACCTTC. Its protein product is CASSYSRDRLGSGYTF.

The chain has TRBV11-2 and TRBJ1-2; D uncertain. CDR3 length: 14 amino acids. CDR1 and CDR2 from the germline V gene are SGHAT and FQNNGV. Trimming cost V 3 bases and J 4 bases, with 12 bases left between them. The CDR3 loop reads CASSFGSTSYGYTF. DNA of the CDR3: TGTGCCAGCAGCTTCGGCAGCACTAGCTATGGCTACACCTTC.

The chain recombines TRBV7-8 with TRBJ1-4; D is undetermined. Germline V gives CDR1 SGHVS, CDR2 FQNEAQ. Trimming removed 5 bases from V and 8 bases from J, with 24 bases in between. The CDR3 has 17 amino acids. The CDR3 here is CASSPKWTVYNLEKLFF. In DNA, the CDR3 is TGTGCCAGCAGCCCCAAGTGGACGGTTTACAACTTGGAAAAACTGTTTTTT.

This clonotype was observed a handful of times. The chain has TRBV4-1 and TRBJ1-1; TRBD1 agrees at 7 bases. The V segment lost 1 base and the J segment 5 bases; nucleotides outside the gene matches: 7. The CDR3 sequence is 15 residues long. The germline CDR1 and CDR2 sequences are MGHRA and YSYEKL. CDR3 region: CASSQGTGAWTEAFF. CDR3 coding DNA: TGCGCCAGCAGCCAAGGTACAGGGGCGTGGACTGAAGCTTTCTTT.

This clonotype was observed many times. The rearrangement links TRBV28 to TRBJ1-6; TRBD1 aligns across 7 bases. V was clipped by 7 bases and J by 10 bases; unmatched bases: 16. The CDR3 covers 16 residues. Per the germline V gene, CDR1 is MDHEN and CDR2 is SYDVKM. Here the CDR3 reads CASTLLKTGVGSPLHF. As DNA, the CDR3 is TGTGCCAGCACCCTATTGAAAACAGGGGTTGGGTCACCCCTCCACTTT.

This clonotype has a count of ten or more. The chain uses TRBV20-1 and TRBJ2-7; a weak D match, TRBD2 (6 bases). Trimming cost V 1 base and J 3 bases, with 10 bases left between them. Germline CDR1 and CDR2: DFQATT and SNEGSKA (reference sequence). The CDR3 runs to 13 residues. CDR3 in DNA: TGCAGTGCTAGAGGCCTAGCGAGCTACGAGCAGTACTTC. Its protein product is CSARGLASYEQYF.

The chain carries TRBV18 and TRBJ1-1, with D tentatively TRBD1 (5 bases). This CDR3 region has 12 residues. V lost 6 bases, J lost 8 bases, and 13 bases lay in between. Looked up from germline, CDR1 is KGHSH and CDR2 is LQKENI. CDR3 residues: CASSPARVEAFF. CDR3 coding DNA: TGTGCCAGCTCCCCAGCCAGGGTGGAAGCTTTCTTT.

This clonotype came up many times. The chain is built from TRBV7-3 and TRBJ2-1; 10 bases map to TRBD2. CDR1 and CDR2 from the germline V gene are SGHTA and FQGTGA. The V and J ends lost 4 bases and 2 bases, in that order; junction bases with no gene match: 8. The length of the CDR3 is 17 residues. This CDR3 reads CASSSRTSGDPYNEQFF. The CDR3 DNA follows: TGTGCCAGCAGCTCCCGGACTAGCGGTGACCCCTACAATGAGCAGTTCTTC.

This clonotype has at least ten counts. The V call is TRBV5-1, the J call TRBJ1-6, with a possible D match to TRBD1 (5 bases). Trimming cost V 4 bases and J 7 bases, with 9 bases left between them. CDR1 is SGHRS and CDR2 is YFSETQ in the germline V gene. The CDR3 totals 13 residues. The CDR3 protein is CASSETANSPLHF. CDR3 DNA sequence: TGCGCCAGCAGCGAGACAGCGAATTCACCCCTCCACTTT.

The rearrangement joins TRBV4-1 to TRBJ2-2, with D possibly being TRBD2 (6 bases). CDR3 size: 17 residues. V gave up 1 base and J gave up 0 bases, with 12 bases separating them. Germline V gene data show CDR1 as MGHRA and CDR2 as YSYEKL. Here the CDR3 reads CASSQGLGGTNTGELFF. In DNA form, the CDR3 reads TGCGCCAGCAGCCAAGGATTAGGAGGGACGAACACCGGGGAGCTGTTTTTT.

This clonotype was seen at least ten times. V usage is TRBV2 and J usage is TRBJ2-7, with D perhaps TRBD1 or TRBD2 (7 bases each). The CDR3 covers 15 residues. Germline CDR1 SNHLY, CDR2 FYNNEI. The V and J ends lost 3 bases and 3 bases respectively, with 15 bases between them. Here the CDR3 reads CASSDGQGEGYEQYF. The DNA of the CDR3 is TGTGCCAGCAGTGATGGGCAGGGGGAGGGCTACGAGCAGTACTTC.

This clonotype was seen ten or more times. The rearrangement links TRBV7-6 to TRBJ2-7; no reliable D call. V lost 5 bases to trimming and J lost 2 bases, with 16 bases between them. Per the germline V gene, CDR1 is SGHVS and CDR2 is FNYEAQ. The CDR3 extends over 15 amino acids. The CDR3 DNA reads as TGTGCCAGCAGCCTTAAATCGGGTCCGACCTACGAGCAGTACTTC. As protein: CASSLKSGPTYEQYF.

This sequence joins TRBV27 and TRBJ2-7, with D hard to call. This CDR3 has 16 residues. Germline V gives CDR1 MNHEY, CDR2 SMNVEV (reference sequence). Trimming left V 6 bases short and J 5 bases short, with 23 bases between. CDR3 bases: TGTGCCAGCAGCTCCGATACCCGGGTCAGTTTCAACGAGCAGTACTTC. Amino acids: CASSSDTRVSFNEQYF.

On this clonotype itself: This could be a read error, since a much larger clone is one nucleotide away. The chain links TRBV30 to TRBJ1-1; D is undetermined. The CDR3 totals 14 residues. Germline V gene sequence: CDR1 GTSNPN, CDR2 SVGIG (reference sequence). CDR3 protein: CAWWPISLNTEASF. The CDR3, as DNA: TGTGCCTGGTGGCCGATATCCCTGAACACTGAAGCTTCCTTT.

CDR3 amino acids: CASSSRTSGFSLQYF. The DNA for the CDR3 is TGTGCCAGCAGCTCCCGGACTAGCGGGTTTAGTCTGCAGTACTTC. The V gene is TRBV11-2, the J gene TRBJ2-7, with TRBD2 identical over 11 bases. This CDR3 is built from 15 residues. V lost 4 bases to trimming and J lost 9 bases; unmatched junction nucleotides: 11. Germline CDR1 SGHAT, CDR2 FQNNGV. Using reference TRBV11-2 and TRBJ2-7 for the parts outside the CDR3, the full variable domain is EAGVAQSPRYKIIEKRQSVAFWCNPISGHATLYWYQQILGQGPKLLIQFQNNGVVDDSQLPKDRFSAERLKGVDSTLKIQPAKLEDSAVYLCASSSRTSGFSLQYFGPGTRLTVT.